These 29 T cell receptor beta chains came from one sample sequenced in a study of cytomegalovirus exposure and HLA in healthy donors. The study ran its PCR with 60 Vbeta and 13 Jbeta primers. TCRdb's table, derived via immunoSEQ multiplex PCR, lists solely in-frame clones and lacks some. This sample yields around 130,000 clones, of which around 78% are seen a single time; about 1.8% belongs to the top ten. What was sequenced was PBMCs. All receptors derive from a woman aged 35 to 49 in good health and CMV-seronegative.

This clone was seen only a few times. CDR3 amino acids: CASSEARTVPSYEQYF. The CDR3 region has the DNA TGTGCCAGCAGTGAGGCGAGGACAGTCCCCTCCTACGAGCAGTACTTC. The rearrangement uses TRBV6-1 and TRBJ2-7, with a tentative D call TRBD1 (6 bases). CDR1 MNHNS and CDR2 SASEGT come from the germline V gene. V gave up 3 bases and J gave up 0 bases, with 15 bases separating them. The CDR3 consists of 16 residues.

The rearrangement links TRBV7-6 to TRBJ1-1, with a weak D call TRBD1 (5 bases). Germline V gives CDR1 SGHVS, CDR2 FNYEAQ. The CDR3 covers 15 residues. Trimming cost V 1 base and J 4 bases, with 13 bases left between them. This CDR3 reads CASSLGQQGSTEAFF. In nucleotides, the CDR3 is TGTGCCAGCAGCTTAGGCCAGCAGGGCTCCACTGAAGCTTTCTTT.

This sequence joins TRBV12-5 and TRBJ1-1; 7 bases align to TRBD1. CDR1 and CDR2 (germline): LGHNT, FRNRAP. The CDR3 has 13 amino acids. V was pared by 3 bases and J by 5 bases, with 3 bases of the junction left unmatched. CDR3 nucleotide sequence: TGTGCTAGTGGTTTTACAGGGGCTACTGAAGCTTTCTTT. Protein: CASGFTGATEAFF.

The chain is built from TRBV9 and TRBJ2-3; no clear D. Trimming stripped 2 bases from V and 2 bases from J, with 12 bases between. CDR1 SGDLS and CDR2 YYNGEE come from the germline V gene. This CDR3 spans 15 amino acids. CDR3 nucleotide sequence: TGTGCCAGCAGCGTCCCCGTGACACCCACAGATACGCAGTATTTT. Translation gives CASSVPVTPTDTQYF.

The CDR3 DNA reads TGCAGCGACATGTTCAAGACAGGACCCTCACCCCAGTACTTC. The encoded protein is CSDMFKTGPSPQYF. V and J are TRBV29-1 and TRBJ2-5; D possibly corresponds to TRBD1 (6 bases). This CDR3 is 14 amino acids long. V lost 7 bases and J lost 9, with 24 bases in between. Germline V gene sequence: CDR1 SQVTM, CDR2 ANQGSEA.

The V and J genes are TRBV4-1 and TRBJ2-1, with TRBD2 as a possible D gene (6 bases). This CDR3 region has 17 residues. Germline CDR1 and CDR2: MGHRA and YSYEKL. V gave up 0 bases and J gave up 0 bases, with 12 bases separating them. Here the CDR3 reads CASSQERGTGSYNEQFF. The CDR3 DNA reads TGCGCCAGCAGCCAAGAAAGAGGGACTGGCTCCTACAATGAGCAGTTCTTC.

V usage is TRBV2 and J usage is TRBJ2-7; 9 bases are shared with TRBD2. The CDR3 sequence is 14 residues long. Trimming cost V 3 bases and J 6 bases; bases outside gene matches: 6. Germline V lookup: CDR1 SNHLY, CDR2 FYNNEI. The CDR3 DNA is TGTGCCAGCAGTGATAGGCTAGCGGGACGCGAGCAGTACTTC. This gives the protein CASSDRLAGREQYF.

The chain has TRBV29-1 and TRBJ1-1; D is unresolved. The V gene's germline CDR1 is SQVTM and CDR2 ANQGSEA. This CDR3 has 11 amino acids. The V and J ends lost 3 bases and 5 bases respectively, with 7 bases between them. The DNA of the CDR3 is TGCAGCGTTGATCTCGGGACTGAAGCTTTCTTT. It codes for CSVDLGTEAFF.

The J gene is TRBJ1-4, the V gene TRBV2; the D is unclear. This CDR3 spans 14 amino acids. Germline V gene data show CDR1 as SNHLY and CDR2 as FYNNEI. With 7 bases removed from V and 8 bases from J, the gap between germline ends came to 17 bases. The CDR3 sequence is CASKELPLTEKLFF. The CDR3 DNA reads as TGTGCCAGCAAAGAGCTACCTCTGACAGAAAAACTGTTTTTT.

J is TRBJ2-1 and V is TRBV11-2; D is possibly TRBD2 (6 bases). V was clipped by 2 bases and J by 3 bases, with 14 bases between them. The CDR3 spans 16 residues. Germline CDR1 is SGHAT and CDR2 is FQNNGV. The chain's CDR3 is CASSLQSGPIYNEQFF. For the CDR3, the DNA is TGTGCCAGCAGCTTACAAAGCGGGCCTATCTACAATGAGCAGTTCTTC.

The chain joins TRBV5-4 to TRBJ2-6; tentatively, D is TRBD2 (6 bases). Between the trimmed V and J ends, which lost 5 bases and 0 bases, there was a span of 12 bases. The CDR3 has 16 residues. The germline V gene encodes CDR1 SGHNT and CDR2 YYREEE (reference sequence). The CDR3 DNA follows: TGTGCCAGCAGGCGGGACTCTGACTCTGGGGCCAACGTCCTGACTTTC. Residues: CASRRDSDSGANVLTF. The whole variable domain, filled in from reference TRBV5-4 and TRBJ2-6, reads ETGVTQSPTHLIKTRGQQVTLRCSSQSGHNTVSWYQQALGQGPQFIFQYYREEENGRGNFPPRFSGLQFPNYSSELNVNALELDDSALYLCASRRDSDSGANVLTFGAGSRLTVL.

The chain links TRBV6-1 to TRBJ2-7; possible D gene TRBD2, 6 bases. Germline CDR1 is MNHNS and CDR2 is SASEGT. This CDR3 is 14 amino acids long. V lost 4 bases and J lost 0, with 10 bases in between. The CDR3 DNA sequence: TGTGCCAGCAGTGGGACGGGAGTCTCCTACGAGCAGTACTTC. Translated: CASSGTGVSYEQYF.

This clone was seen a single time. This rearrangement joins TRBV10-1 to TRBJ2-1; D is unresolved. CDR1 WNHNN and CDR2 SYGVQD come from the germline V gene (reference sequence). V was trimmed by 2 bases and J by 6 bases, leaving 5 bases between them. The CDR3 consists of 12 residues. CDR3 residues: CASSESSNEQFF. The CDR3, as DNA: TGCGCCAGCAGTGAGAGTAGCAATGAGCAGTTCTTC.

The chain joins TRBV9 to TRBJ2-1; 8 bases align to TRBD2. V was pared by 4 bases and J by 0 bases, with 9 bases of the junction left unmatched. The CDR3 is 17 amino acids. The germline gives CDR1 SGDLS, CDR2 YYNGEE. CDR3 nucleotides: TGTGCCAGCAGCCCAGGGCCCGGGAGGGTCTCCTACAATGAGCAGTTCTTC. Translating it yields CASSPGPGRVSYNEQFF.

The chain combines TRBV5-1 with TRBJ2-5; D may be TRBD2 (5 bases). The CDR3 length is 14 residues. Trimming left V 4 bases short and J 5 bases short, with 15 bases between. Germline CDR1 SGHRS, CDR2 YFSETQ. CDR3 region: CASSLGLSEETQYF. The CDR3 DNA sequence: TGCGCCAGCAGCCTAGGACTGAGCGAGGAGACCCAGTACTTC. The full variable domain, completed using reference TRBV5-1 and TRBJ2-5, is KAGVTQTPRYLIKTRGQQVTLSCSPISGHRSVSWYQQTPGQGLQFLFEYFSETQRNKGNFPGRFSGRQFSNSRSEMNVSTLELGDSALYLCASSLGLSEETQYFGPGTRLLVL.

V gene TRBV6-4 combines with J gene TRBJ2-6; TRBD1 might be the D (6 bases). V lost 0 bases and J 1 base, leaving 7 bases between the germline ends. The CDR3 contains 16 residues. Germline V CDR1 and CDR2: MRHNA, SNTAGT. CDR3 DNA sequence: TGTGCCAGCAGTGACTCGACAGGTTCTGGGGCCAACGTCCTGACTTTC. This codes for CASSDSTGSGANVLTF.

This clone was found a few times. The V gene is TRBV5-1, the J gene TRBJ2-3; D is possibly TRBD1 (6 bases). The CDR3 spans 13 residues. Germline V gives CDR1 SGHRS, CDR2 YFSETQ. The V end was cut by 4 bases, the J end by 3 bases, with 9 bases between. Here the CDR3 reads CASSPQGTDTQYF. The CDR3 DNA reads TGCGCCAGCAGCCCACAGGGTACAGATACGCAGTATTTT. Filled out from reference TRBV5-1 and TRBJ2-3, the complete variable domain reads KAGVTQTPRYLIKTRGQQVTLSCSPISGHRSVSWYQQTPGQGLQFLFEYFSETQRNKGNFPGRFSGRQFSNSRSEMNVSTLELGDSALYLCASSPQGTDTQYFGPGTRLTVL.

This clone was seen only once. This chain uses TRBV10-3 with TRBJ2-7, with 13 bases that match TRBD2. There are 15 residues in the CDR3. Germline trimming cut 7 bases from V and 3 bases from J; bases unmatched to any gene: 6. Germline-derived CDR1 and CDR2 are ENHRY and SYGVKD. The CDR3 DNA reads as TGTGCCATCAACCCGGGACTAGCGGGAAACTACGAGCAGTACTTC. Its protein product is CAINPGLAGNYEQYF.

This clone occurred once. A read error may produce the germline difference seen at one junction end. The chain has TRBV5-4 and TRBJ2-7, with TRBD2 identical over 7 bases. The CDR3 has 14 residues. Germline V gives CDR1 SGHNT, CDR2 YYREEE (reference sequence). The CDR3 region is CASSFTSGTYGQYF. In nucleotides, the CDR3 is TGTGCCAGCAGCTTCACCAGCGGGACCTACGGGCAGTACTTC.

This chain joins TRBV11-1 and TRBJ2-1; the match to TRBD2 covers 8 bases. Germline assignment: CDR1 SGHAT and CDR2 FQDESV (reference sequence). Trimming cost V 3 bases and J 13 bases; bases outside gene matches: 8. The CDR3 length is 13 residues. The CDR3 reads CASSLREAPTQFF. The CDR3 DNA reads TGTGCCAGCAGCTTGCGGGAGGCCCCTACTCAGTTCTTC.

The chain combines TRBV11-3 with TRBJ2-7; D unclear. This CDR3 has 12 residues. Between the trimmed V and J ends, which lost 2 bases and 4 bases, there was a span of 6 bases. CDR1 is SGHNT and CDR2 is YENEEA in the germline V gene. CDR3 residues: CASSLRGYEQYF. In DNA, the CDR3 is TGTGCCAGCAGCTTACGCGGATACGAGCAGTACTTC.

The chain carries TRBV7-9 and TRBJ2-3; the D gene is possibly TRBD1 (5 bases). Trimming shortened V by 1 base and J by 5 bases, and 16 bases separated the two germline ends. The CDR3 is 16 amino acids. The V gene's germline CDR1 is SEHNR and CDR2 FQNEAQ (reference sequence). CDR3 sequence (DNA): TGTGCCAGCAGCTTAGAGCAAGGGGCCTCGAAAGATACGCAGTATTTT. It specifies CASSLEQGASKDTQYF.

The rearrangement joins TRBV7-9 to TRBJ2-5, with a possible D match to TRBD1 (5 bases). CDR1 is SEHNR, CDR2 FQNEAQ, per germline (reference sequence). V dropped 5 bases and J dropped 3 bases, with 13 bases sitting between them. The CDR3 length is 14 residues. The CDR3: CASSPPVGEETQYF. The CDR3 region has the DNA TGTGCCAGCAGCCCGCCGGTAGGGGAAGAGACCCAGTACTTC.

The rearrangement joins TRBV2 to TRBJ2-3; D unclear. Germline V CDR1 and CDR2: SNHLY, FYNNEI. The V and J ends lost 6 bases and 0 bases respectively, with 13 bases between them. The CDR3 has 15 amino acids. The CDR3 is CASRILEFSTDTQYF. CDR3 bases: TGTGCCAGCAGGATTCTGGAGTTTAGCACAGATACGCAGTATTTT.

Concerning this clone: At one boundary the junction diverges from the germline segment, which might be a read error. The V gene is TRBV7-9, the J gene TRBJ2-1, with D tentatively TRBD1 (6 bases). The CDR3 length is 15 residues. Germline-derived CDR1 and CDR2 are SEHNR and FQNEAQ (reference sequence). This chain's CDR3 is CSSSLVGTLDNEQFF. The DNA of the CDR3 is TGTTCCAGCAGCTTGGTCGGGACACTAGACAATGAGCAGTTCTTC.

V gene TRBV27 combines with J gene TRBJ1-6, with 7 nucleotides matching TRBD1. V was pared by 1 base and J by 9 bases, with 3 bases of the junction left unmatched. CDR3 length equals 14 residues. Germline V gene data show CDR1 as MNHEY and CDR2 as SMNVEV (reference sequence). The CDR3 reads CASSLWTGGSPLHF. As DNA, the CDR3 is TGTGCCAGCAGTTTATGGACAGGAGGTTCACCCCTCCACTTT.

CDR3 protein: CASSISGGAYEQYF. CDR3 DNA: TGTGCCAGCAGCATTAGCGGGGGGGCCTACGAGCAGTACTTC. The chain couples TRBV13 to TRBJ2-7, with 11 bases matching TRBD2. In germline, CDR1 is PRHDT, CDR2 FYEKMQ (reference sequence). The CDR3 is 14 residues long. The ends lost 5 bases at V and 2 bases at J; junction bases unmatched: 2.

This chain connects TRBV7-2 to TRBJ2-5; TRBD1 matches at 7 bases. Germline assignment: CDR1 SGHTA and CDR2 FQGNSA. Germline trimming cut 4 bases from V and 1 base from J; bases unmatched to any gene: 3. This CDR3 is 14 amino acids long. Written as DNA, the CDR3 is TGTGCCAGCAGCTCGGGGACAGTCCAAGAGACCCAGTACTTC. As protein: CASSSGTVQETQYF.

The V and J genes are TRBV5-1 and TRBJ2-5, with 11 positions matching TRBD2. The closer fit of TRBJ2-7 to the DNA end suggests the J call may be wrong. The CDR3 consists of 17 residues. The germline V gene encodes CDR1 SGHRS and CDR2 YFSETQ. Here the CDR3 DNA reads TGCGCCAGCAGCTTGTTGGCTAGCGGGAGGAGGGGCTACGAGCAGTACTTC. Translated, it gives CASSLLASGRRGYEQYF.